This T cell receptor (beta chain) was sequenced for a study of identical twins. Germline V gene sequence: CDR1 SEHNR, CDR2 FQNEAQ (reference sequence). This CDR3 spans 16 amino acids. V was pared by 5 bases and J by 4 bases, with 21 bases between. In this sample, this clonotype turned up a few times. TCRdb reprocessed the 5' RACE reads via MiXCR and lists one record per CDR3 protein. This table holds 310,000 or so distinct CDR3 sequences, roughly 8.6% found once. In addition, the sample was reused for a study of yellow fever vaccine responses in identical twins.

The specimen was CD8+ T cells sorted from blood. The sequence derives from a woman under 30 in good health. This chain links TRBV7-9 with TRBJ2-7, with D perhaps TRBD1 (6 bases). CDR3 sequence reads: CASSPSTGTTSYEQYF. The CDR3 nucleotides are TGTGCCAGCAGCCCTTCTACCGGGACAACGTCTTACGAGCAGTACTTC.